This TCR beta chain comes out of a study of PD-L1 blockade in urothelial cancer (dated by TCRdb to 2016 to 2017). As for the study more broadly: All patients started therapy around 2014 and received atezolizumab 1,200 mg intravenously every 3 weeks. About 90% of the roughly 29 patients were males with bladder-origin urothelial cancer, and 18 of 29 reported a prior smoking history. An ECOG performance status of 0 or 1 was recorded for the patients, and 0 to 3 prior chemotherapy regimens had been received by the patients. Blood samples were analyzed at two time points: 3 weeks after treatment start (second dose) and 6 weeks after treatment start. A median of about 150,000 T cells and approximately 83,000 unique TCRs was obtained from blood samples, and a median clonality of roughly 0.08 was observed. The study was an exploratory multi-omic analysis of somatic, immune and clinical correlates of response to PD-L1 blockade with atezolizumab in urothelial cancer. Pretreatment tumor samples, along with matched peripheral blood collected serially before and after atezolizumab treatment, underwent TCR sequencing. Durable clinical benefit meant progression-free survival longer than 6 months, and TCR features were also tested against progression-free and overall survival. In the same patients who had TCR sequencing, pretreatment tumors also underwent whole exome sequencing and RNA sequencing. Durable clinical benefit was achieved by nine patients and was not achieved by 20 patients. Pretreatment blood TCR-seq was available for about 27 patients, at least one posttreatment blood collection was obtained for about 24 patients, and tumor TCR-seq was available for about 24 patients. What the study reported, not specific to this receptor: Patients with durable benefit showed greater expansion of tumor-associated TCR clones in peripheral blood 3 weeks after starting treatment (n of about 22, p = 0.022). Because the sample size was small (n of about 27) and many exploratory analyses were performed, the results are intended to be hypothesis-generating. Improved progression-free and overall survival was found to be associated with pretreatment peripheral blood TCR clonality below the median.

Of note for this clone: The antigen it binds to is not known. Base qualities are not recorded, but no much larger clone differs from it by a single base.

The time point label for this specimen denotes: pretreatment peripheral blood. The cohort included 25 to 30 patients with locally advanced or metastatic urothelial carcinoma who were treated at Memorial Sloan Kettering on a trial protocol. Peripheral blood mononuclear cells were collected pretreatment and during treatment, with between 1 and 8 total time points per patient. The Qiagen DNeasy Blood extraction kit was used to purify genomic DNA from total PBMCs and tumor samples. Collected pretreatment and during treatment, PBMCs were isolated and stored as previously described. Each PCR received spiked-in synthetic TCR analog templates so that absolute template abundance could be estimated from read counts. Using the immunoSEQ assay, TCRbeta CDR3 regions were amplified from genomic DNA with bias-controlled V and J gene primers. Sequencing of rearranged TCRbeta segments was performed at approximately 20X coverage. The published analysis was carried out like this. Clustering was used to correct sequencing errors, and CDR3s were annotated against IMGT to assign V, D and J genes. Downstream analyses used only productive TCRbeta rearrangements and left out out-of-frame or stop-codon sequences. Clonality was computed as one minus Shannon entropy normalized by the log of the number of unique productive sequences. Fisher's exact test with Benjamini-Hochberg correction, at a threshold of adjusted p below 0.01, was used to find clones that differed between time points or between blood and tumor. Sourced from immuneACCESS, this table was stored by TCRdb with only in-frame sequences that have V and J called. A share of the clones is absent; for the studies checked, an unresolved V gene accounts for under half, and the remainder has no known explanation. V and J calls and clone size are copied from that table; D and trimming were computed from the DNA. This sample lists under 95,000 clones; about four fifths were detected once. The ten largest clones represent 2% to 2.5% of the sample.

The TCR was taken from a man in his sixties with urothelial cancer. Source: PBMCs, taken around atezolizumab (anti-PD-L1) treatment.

CDR3 reads: CASSPQTRMNTEAFF. The nucleotides read TGTGCCAGCAGTCCCCAGACACGAATGAACACTGAAGCTTTCTTT. The chain employs TRBV27 and TRBJ1-1, with the D gene not confidently named. V is reduced by 5 bases and J by 0 bases, leaving a spacing of 13 bases between them. Its CDR3 holds 15 amino acids, cysteine through phenylalanine. The entry retains the CDR3 DNA only, 45 bases that are in frame from base 1. The germline V gene (reference sequence) specifies MNHEY as CDR1 and SMNVEV as CDR2.